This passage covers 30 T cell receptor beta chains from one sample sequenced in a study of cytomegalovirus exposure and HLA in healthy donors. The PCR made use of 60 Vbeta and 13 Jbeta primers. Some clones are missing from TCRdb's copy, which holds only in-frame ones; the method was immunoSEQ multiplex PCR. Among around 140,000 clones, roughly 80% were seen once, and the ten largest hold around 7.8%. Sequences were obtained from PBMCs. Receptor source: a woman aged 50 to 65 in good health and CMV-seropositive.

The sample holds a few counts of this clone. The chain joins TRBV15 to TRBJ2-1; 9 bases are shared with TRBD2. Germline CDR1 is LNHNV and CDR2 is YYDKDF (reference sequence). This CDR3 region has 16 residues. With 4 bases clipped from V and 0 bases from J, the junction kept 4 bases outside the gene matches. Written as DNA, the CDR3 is TGTGCCACCAGCAAAGAACTAGCGGGCTCCTACAATGAGCAGTTCTTC. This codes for CATSKELAGSYNEQFF.

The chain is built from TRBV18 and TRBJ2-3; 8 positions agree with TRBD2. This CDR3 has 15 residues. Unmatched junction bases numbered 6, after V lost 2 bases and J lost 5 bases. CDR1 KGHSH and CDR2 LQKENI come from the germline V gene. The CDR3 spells CASSPISGVGDTQYF. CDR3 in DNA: TGTGCCAGCTCACCAATTAGCGGGGTGGGAGATACGCAGTATTTT.

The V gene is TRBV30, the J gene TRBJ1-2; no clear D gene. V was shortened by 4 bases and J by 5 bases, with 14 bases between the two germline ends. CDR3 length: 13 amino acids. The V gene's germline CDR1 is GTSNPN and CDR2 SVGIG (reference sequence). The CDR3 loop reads CAWTHELAYGYTF. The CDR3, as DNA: TGTGCCTGGACACACGAGTTAGCATATGGCTACACCTTC.

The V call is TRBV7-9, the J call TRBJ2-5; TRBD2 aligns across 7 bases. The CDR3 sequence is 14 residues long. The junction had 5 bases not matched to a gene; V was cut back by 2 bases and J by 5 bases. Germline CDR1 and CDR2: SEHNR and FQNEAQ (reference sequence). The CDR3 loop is CASSLRTGGETQYF. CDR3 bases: TGTGCCAGCAGCTTAAGGACCGGGGGGGAGACCCAGTACTTC.

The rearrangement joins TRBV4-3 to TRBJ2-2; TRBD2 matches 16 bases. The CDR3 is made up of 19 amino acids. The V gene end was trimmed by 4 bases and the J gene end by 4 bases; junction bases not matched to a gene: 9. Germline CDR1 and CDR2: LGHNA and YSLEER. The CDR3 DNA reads TGCGCCAGCAGCCCGGGACTAGCGGGGGGGCCTACCGGCACCGGGGAGCTGTTTTTT. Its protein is CASSPGLAGGPTGTGELFF.

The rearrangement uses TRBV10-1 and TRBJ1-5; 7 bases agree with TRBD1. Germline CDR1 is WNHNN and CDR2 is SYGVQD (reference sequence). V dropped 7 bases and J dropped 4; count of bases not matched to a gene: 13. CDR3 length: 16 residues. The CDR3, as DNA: TGCGCCAGCACCCCACCCCGCAGGGGGTGGAATCAGCCCCAGCATTTT. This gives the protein CASTPPRRGWNQPQHF.

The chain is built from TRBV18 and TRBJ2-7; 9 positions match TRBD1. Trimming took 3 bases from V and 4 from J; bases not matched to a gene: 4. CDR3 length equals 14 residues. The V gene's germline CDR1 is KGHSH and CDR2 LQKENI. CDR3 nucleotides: TGTGCCAGCTCACCGGCCGGGACAGGGTACGAGCAGTACTTC. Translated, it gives CASSPAGTGYEQYF.

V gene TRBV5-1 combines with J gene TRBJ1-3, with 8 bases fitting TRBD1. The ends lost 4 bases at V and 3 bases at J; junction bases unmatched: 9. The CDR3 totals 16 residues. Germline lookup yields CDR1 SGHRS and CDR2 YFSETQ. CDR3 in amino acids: CASSKTGEVDGNTIYF. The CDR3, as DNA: TGCGCCAGCAGCAAGACAGGGGAAGTTGATGGAAACACCATATATTTT.

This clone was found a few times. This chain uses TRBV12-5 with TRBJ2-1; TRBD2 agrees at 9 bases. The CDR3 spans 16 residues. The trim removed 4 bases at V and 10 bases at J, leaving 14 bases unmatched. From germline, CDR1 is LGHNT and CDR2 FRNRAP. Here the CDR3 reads CASGSLAGGGLGEQFF. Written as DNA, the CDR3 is TGTGCTAGTGGTTCACTAGCGGGTGGGGGGTTGGGAGAGCAGTTCTTC. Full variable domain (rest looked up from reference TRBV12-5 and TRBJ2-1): DARVTQTPRHKVTEMGQEVTMRCQPILGHNTVFWYRQTMMQGLELLAYFRNRAPLDDSGMPKDRFSAEMPDATLATLKIQPSEPRDSAVYFCASGSLAGGGLGEQFFGPGTRLTVL.

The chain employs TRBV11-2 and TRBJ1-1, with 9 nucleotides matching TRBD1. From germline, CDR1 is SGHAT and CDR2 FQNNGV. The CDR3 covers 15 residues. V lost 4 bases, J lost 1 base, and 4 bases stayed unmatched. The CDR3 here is CASSSQGAGNTEAFF. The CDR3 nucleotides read TGTGCCAGCAGCTCACAGGGGGCGGGGAACACTGAAGCTTTCTTT.

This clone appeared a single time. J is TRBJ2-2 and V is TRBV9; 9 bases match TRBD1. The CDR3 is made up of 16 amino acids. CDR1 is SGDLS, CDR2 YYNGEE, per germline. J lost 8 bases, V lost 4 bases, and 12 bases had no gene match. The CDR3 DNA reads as TGTGCCAGCAGCTTACAGGGGGCGCTGGGGACTGGGGAGCTGTTTTTT. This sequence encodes CASSLQGALGTGELFF.

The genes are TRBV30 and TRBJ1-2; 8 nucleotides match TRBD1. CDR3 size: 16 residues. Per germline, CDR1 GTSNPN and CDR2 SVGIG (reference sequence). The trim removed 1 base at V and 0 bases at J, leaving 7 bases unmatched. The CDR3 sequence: CAWSGPTGDANYGYTF. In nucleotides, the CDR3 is TGTGCCTGGAGTGGCCCGACAGGGGACGCTAACTATGGCTACACCTTC.

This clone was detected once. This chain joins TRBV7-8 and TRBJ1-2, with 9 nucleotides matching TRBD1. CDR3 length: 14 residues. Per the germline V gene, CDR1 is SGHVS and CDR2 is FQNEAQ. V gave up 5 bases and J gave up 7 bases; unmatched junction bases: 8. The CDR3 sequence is CASSLQRQGVGYTF. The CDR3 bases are TGTGCCAGCAGCCTCCAACGACAGGGGGTTGGCTACACCTTC.

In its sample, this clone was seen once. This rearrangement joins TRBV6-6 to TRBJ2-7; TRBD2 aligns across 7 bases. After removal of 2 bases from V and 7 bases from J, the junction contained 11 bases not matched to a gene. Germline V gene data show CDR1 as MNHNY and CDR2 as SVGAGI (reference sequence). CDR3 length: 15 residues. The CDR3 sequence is CASSYAPGAGGEQYF. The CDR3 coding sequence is TGTGCCAGCAGTTACGCCCCCGGGGCCGGGGGGGAGCAGTACTTC.

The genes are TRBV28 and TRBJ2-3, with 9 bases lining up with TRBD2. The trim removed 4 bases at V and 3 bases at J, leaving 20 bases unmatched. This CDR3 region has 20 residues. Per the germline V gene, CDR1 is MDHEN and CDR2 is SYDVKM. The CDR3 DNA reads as TGTGCCAGCAGTTCACCCCTCCGCCGGACTCGGCGGGAGGGAACAGATACGCAGTATTTT. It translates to CASSSPLRRTRREGTDTQYF. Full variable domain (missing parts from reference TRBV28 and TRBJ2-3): DVKVTQSSRYLVKRTGEKVFLECVQDMDHENMFWYRQDPGLGLRLIYFSYDVKMKEKGDIPEGYSVSREKKERFSLILESASTNQTSMYLCASSSPLRRTRREGTDTQYFGPGTRLTVL.

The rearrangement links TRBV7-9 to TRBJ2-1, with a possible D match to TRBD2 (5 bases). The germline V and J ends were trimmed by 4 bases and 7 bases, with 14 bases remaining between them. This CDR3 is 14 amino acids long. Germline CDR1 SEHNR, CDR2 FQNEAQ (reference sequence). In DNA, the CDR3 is TGTGCCAGCAGCTCTCTGGGGAGCATGAATGAGCAGTTCTTC. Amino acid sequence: CASSSLGSMNEQFF.

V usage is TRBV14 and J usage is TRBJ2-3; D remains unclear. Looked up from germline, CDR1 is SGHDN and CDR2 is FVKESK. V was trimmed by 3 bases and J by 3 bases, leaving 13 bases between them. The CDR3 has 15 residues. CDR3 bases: TGTGCCAGCAGCCAGCTGACAACGCGAACAGATACGCAGTATTTT. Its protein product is CASSQLTTRTDTQYF.

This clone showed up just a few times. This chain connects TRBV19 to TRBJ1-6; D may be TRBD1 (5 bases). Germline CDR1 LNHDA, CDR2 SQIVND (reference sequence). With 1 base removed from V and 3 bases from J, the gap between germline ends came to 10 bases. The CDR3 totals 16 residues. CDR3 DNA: TGTGCCAGTAGTATAGCGACAGCCCGCTATAATTCACCCCTCCACTTT. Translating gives CASSIATARYNSPLHF.

The DNA of the CDR3 is TGTGCCAGCAGCGTTCGCCTCGTGGGGGGGCGGGAGCACTCCTACAATGAGCAGTTCTTC. It is translated as CASSVRLVGGREHSYNEQFF. The chain carries TRBV9 and TRBJ2-1; D is possibly TRBD2 (7 bases). Germline V gives CDR1 SGDLS, CDR2 YYNGEE. The V end lost 2 bases, the J end lost 0 bases, and 24 bases lay between the germline ends. The CDR3 is 20 amino acids.

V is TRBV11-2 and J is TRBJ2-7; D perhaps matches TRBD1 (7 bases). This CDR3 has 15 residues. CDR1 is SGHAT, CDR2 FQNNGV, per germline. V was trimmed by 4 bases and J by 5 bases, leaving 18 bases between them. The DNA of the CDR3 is TGTGCCAGCAGCTCTATTGGCAGGGGGGCCAACGAGCAGTACTTC. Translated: CASSSIGRGANEQYF. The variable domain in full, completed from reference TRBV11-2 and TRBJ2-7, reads EAGVAQSPRYKIIEKRQSVAFWCNPISGHATLYWYQQILGQGPKLLIQFQNNGVVDDSQLPKDRFSAERLKGVDSTLKIQPAKLEDSAVYLCASSSIGRGANEQYFGPGTRLTVT.

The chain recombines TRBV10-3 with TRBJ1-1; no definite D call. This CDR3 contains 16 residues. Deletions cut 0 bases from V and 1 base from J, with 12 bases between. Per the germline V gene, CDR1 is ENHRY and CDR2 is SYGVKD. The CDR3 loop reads CAISESGRGRNTEAFF. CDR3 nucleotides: TGTGCCATCAGTGAGTCTGGTCGGGGTAGGAACACTGAAGCTTTCTTT.

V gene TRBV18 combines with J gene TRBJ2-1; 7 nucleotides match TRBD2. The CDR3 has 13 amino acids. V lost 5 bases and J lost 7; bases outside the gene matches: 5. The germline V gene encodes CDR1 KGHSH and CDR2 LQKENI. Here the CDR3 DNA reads TGTGCCAGCTCAGGGAGGGTGCGGAATGAGCAGTTCTTC. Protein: CASSGRVRNEQFF. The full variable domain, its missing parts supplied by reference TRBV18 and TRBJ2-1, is NAGVMQNPRHLVRRRGQEARLRCSPMKGHSHVYWYRQLPEEGLKFMVYLQKENIIDESGMPKERFSAEFPKEGPSILRIQQVVRGDSAAYFCASSGRVRNEQFFGPGTRLTVL.

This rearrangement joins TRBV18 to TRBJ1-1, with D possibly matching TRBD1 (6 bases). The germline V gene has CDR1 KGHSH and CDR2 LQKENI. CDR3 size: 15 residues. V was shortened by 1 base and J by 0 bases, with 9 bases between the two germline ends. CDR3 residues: CASSPQQGMNTEAFF. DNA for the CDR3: TGTGCCAGCTCACCACAGCAGGGGATGAACACTGAAGCTTTCTTT.

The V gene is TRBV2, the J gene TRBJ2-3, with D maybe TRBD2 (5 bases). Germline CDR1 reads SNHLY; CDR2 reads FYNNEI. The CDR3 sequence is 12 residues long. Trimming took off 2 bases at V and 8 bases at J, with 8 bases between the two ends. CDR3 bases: TGTGCCAGCAGTGAAAGGCGGGCTACGCAGTATTTT. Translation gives CASSERRATQYF.

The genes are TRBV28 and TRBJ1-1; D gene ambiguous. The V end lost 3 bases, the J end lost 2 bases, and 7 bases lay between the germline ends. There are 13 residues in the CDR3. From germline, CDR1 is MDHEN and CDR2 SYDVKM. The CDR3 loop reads CASSFQENTEAFF. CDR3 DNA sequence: TGTGCCAGCAGTTTTCAGGAAAACACTGAAGCTTTCTTT.

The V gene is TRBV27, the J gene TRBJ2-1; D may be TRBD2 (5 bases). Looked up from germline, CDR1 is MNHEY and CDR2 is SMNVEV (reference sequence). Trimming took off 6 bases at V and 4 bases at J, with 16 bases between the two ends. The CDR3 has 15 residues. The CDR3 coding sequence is TGTGCCAGCAGCCTCACCCCGGGGTCGTACAATGAGCAGTTCTTC. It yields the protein CASSLTPGSYNEQFF.

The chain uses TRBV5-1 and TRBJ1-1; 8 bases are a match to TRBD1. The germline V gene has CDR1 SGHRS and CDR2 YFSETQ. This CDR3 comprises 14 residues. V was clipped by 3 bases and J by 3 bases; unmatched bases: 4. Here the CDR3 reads CASSSTGVDTEAFF. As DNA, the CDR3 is TGCGCCAGCAGCTCGACAGGGGTCGACACTGAAGCTTTCTTT.

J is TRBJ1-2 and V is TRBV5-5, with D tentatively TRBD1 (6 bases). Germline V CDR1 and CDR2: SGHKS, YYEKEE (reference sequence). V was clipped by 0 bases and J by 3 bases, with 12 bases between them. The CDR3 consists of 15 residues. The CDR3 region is CASSLVTGTYYGYTF. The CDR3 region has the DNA TGTGCCAGCAGCTTGGTGACAGGAACCTACTATGGCTACACCTTC.

The CDR3 DNA reads TGCAGCGTTGCGGCGGTGGGGGGAGGGCTGACAGATACGCAGTATTTT. Translating gives CSVAAVGGGLTDTQYF. The chain uses TRBV29-1 and TRBJ2-3; 7 bases are a match to TRBD2. This CDR3 contains 16 residues. Germline values: CDR1 SQVTM, CDR2 ANQGSEA. The V segment lost 4 bases and the J segment 3 bases; nucleotides outside the gene matches: 13.

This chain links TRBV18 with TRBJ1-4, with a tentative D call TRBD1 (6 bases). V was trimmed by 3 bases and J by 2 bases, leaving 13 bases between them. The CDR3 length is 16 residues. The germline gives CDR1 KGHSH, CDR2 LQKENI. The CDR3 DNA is TGTGCCAGCTCACCCCGAACAGGGTCGACTAATGAAAAACTGTTTTTT. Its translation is CASSPRTGSTNEKLFF.